This T cell receptor (beta chain) appears in the sequencing data of a study of radiotherapy plus CTLA-4 blockade in lung cancer. About the research overall: Overall, approximately 17% of patients showed an objective response, while roughly 28% attained disease control.

TCRdb's table, derived via immunoSEQ multiplex PCR, lists solely in-frame clones and lacks some. Of 45,000 or so clones in the sample, around nine tenths are singletons; the top ten hold less than 9.5%. Study-level points and caveats: Subsequent to radiotherapy plus ipilimumab, tumor-derived TCR clones underwent expansion in blood.

With respect to this clone: Its antigen is unknown.

The CDR3 totals 15 residues. V was pared by 2 bases and J by 2 bases, with 10 bases between. Germline V gene data show CDR1 as LNHDA and CDR2 as SQIVND (reference sequence). Sequenced here: peripheral blood, sampled from a patient treated with radiotherapy plus ipilimumab. The sequence came from a human donor with non-small cell lung cancer whose response to radiotherapy plus ipilimumab could not be evaluated. The J gene is TRBJ2-1, the V gene TRBV19; no clear D. CDR3 residues: CASSIRFRAYNEQFF. The CDR3 nucleotides are TGTGCCAGTAGTATAAGGTTCCGGGCCTACAATGAGCAGTTCTTC.